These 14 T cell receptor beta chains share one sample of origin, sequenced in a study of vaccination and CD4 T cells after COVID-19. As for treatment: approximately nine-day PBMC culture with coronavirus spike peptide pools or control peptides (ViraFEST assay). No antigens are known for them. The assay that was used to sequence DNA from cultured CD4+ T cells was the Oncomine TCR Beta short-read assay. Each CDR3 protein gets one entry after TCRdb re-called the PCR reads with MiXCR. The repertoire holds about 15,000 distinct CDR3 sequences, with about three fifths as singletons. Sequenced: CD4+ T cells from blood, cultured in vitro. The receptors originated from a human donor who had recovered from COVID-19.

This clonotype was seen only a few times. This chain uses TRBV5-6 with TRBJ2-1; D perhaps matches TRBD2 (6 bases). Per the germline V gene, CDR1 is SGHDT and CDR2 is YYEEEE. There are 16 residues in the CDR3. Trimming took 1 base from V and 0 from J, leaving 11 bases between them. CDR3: CASSLLADDSYNEQFF. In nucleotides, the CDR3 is TGTGCCAGCAGCTTGTTAGCGGATGACTCCTACAATGAGCAGTTCTTC.

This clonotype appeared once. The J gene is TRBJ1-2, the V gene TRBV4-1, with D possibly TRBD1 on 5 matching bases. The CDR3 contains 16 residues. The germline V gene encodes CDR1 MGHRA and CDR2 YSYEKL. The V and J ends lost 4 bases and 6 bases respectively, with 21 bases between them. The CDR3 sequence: CASSLPPGTGENGYTF. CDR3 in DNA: TGCGCCAGCAGCCTTCCTCCAGGGACGGGGGAAAATGGCTACACCTTC.

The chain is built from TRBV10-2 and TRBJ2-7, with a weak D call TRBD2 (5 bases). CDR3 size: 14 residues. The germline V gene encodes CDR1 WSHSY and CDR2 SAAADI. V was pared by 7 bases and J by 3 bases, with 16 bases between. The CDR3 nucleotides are TGCGCCAGCACCCCGGCGGGCTCGGTCTACGAGCAGTACTTC. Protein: CASTPAGSVYEQYF.

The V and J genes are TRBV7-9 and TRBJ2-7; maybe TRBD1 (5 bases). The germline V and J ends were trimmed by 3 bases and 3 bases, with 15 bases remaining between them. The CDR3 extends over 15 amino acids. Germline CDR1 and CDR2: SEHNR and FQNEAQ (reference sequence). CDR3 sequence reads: CASSFESTVSYEQYF. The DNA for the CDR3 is TGTGCCAGCAGCTTTGAGTCGACAGTAAGCTACGAGCAGTACTTC. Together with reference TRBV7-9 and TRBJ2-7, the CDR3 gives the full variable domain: DTGVSQNPRHKITKRGQNVTFRCDPISEHNRLYWYRQTLGQGPEFLTYFQNEAQLEKSRLLSDRFSAERPKGSFSTLEIQRTEQGDSAMYLCASSFESTVSYEQYFGPGTRLTVT.

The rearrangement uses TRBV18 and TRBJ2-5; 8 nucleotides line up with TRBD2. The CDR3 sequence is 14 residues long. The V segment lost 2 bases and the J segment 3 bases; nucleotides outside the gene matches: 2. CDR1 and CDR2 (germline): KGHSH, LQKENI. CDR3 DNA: TGTGCCAGCTCACCAACAGCGGGAGAAGAGACCCAGTACTTC. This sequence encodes CASSPTAGEETQYF.

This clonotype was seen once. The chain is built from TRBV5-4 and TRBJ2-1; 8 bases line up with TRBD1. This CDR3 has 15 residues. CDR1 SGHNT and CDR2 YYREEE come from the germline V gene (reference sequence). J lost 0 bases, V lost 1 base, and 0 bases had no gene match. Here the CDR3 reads CASSLTGGSYNEQFF. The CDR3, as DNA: TGTGCCAGCAGCTTGACAGGGGGCTCCTACAATGAGCAGTTCTTC.

The CDR3 coding sequence is TGTGCCAGCAGCTCCCAGGGGGGGAACTACGAGCAGTACTTC. Residues: CASSSQGGNYEQYF. The chain has TRBV7-2 and TRBJ2-7, with D perhaps TRBD1 or TRBD2 (7 bases each). The CDR3 loop spans 14 amino acids. Trimming shortened V by 4 bases and J by 3 bases, and 13 bases separated the two germline ends. The germline V gene encodes CDR1 SGHTA and CDR2 FQGNSA. Complete variable domain (other parts from reference TRBV7-2 and TRBJ2-7): GAGVSQSPSNKVTEKGKDVELRCDPISGHTALYWYRQSLGQGLEFLIYFQGNSAPDKSGLPSDRFSAERTGGSVSTLTIQRTQQEDSAVYLCASSSQGGNYEQYFGPGTRLTVT.

CDR3 nucleotides: TGCGCCAGCAGCTTGGGGACGGGAGGACTAGCGGCAGAGACCCAGTACTTC. This gives the protein CASSLGTGGLAAETQYF. The rearrangement joins TRBV5-1 to TRBJ2-5; 10 bases fit TRBD2. Germline CDR1 is SGHRS and CDR2 is YFSETQ. This CDR3 region has 17 residues. V gave up 0 bases and J gave up 4 bases; unmatched junction bases: 9. Using reference TRBV5-1 and TRBJ2-5 for the parts outside the CDR3, the full variable domain is KAGVTQTPRYLIKTRGQQVTLSCSPISGHRSVSWYQQTPGQGLQFLFEYFSETQRNKGNFPGRFSGRQFSNSRSEMNVSTLELGDSALYLCASSLGTGGLAAETQYFGPGTRLLVL.

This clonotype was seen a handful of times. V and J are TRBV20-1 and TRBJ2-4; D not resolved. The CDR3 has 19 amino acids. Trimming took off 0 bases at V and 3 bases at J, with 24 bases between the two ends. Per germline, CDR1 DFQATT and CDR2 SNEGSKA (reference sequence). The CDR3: CSARESAAIVGLGKNIQYF. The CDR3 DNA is TGCAGTGCTAGAGAATCGGCAGCAATAGTCGGTTTGGGCAAAAACATTCAGTACTTC.

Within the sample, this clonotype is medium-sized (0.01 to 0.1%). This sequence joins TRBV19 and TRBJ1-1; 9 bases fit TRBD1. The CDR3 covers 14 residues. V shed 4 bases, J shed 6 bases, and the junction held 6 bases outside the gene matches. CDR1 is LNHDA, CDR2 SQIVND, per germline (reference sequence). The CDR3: CASSRGQGTAEAFF. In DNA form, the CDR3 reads TGTGCCAGTAGTAGGGGACAGGGTACTGCTGAAGCTTTCTTT.

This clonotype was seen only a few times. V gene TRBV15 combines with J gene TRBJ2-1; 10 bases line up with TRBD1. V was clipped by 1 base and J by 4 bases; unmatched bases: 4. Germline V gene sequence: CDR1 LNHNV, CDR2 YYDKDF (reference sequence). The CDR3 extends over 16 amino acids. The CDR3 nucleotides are TGTGCCACCAGCAGAGGACAGGGGGCTTCGTACAATGAGCAGTTCTTC. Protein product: CATSRGQGASYNEQFF.

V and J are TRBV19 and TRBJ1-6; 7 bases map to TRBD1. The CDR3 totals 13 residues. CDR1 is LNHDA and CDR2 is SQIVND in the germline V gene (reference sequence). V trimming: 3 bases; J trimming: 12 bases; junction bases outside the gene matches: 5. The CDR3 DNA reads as TGTGCCAGTAGTATTCAGGGGGGTCAACCCCTCCACTTT. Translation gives CASSIQGGQPLHF.

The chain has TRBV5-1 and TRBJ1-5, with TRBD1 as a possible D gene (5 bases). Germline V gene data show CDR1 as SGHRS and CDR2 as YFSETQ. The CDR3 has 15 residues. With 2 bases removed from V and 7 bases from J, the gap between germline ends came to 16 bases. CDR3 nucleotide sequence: TGCGCCAGCAGCTTAAGCCCGGGGGGTGGGCAGCCCCAGCATTTT. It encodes CASSLSPGGGQPQHF.

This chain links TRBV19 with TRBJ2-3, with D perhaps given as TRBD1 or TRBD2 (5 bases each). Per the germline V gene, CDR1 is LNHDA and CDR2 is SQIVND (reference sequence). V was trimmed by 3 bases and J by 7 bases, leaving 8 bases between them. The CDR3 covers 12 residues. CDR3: CASSMMGHTQYF. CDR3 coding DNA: TGTGCCAGTAGTATGATGGGACATACGCAGTATTTT. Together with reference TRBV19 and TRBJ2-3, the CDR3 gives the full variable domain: DGGITQSPKYLFRKEGQNVTLSCEQNLNHDAMYWYRQDPGQGLRLIYYSQIVNDFQKGDIAEGYSVSREKKESFPLTVTSAQKNPTAFYLCASSMMGHTQYFGPGTRLTVL.